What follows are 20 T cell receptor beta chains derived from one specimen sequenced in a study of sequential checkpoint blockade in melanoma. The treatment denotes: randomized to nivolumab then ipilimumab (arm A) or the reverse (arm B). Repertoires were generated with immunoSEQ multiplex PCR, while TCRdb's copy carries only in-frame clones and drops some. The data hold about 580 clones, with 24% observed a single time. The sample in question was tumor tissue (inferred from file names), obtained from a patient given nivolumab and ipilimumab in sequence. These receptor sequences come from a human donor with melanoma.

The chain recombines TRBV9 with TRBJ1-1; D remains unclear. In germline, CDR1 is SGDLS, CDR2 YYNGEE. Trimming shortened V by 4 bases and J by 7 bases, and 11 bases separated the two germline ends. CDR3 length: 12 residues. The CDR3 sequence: CASSPLLSEAFF. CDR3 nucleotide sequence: TGTGCCAGCAGCCCCCTTCTTAGTGAAGCTTTCTTT.

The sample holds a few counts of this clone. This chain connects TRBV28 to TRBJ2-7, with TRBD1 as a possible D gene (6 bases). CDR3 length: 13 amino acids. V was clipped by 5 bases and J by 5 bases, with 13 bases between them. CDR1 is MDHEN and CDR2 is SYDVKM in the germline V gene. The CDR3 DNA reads TGTGCCAGCAGTCCCGAGGGGGTCGACGAGCAGTACTTC. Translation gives CASSPEGVDEQYF. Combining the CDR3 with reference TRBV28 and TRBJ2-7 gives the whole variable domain DVKVTQSSRYLVKRTGEKVFLECVQDMDHENMFWYRQDPGLGLRLIYFSYDVKMKEKGDIPEGYSVSREKKERFSLILESASTNQTSMYLCASSPEGVDEQYFGPGTRLTVT.

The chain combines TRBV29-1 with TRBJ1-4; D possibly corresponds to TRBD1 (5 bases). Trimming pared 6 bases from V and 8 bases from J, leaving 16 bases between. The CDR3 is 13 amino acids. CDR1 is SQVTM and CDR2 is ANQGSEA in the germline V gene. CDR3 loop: CSVDVGAREKLFF. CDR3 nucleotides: TGCAGCGTGGACGTCGGGGCGAGGGAAAAACTGTTTTTT. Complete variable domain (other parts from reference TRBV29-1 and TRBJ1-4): SAVISQKPSRDICQRGTSLTIQCQVDSQVTMMFWYRQQPGQSLTLIATANQGSEATYESGFVIDKFPISRPNLTFSTLTVSNMSPEDSSIYLCSVDVGAREKLFFGSGTQLSVL.

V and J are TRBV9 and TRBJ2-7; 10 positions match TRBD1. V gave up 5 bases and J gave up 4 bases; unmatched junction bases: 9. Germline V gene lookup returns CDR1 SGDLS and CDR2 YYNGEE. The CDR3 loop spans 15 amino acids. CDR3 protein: CASSETGTGAYEQYF. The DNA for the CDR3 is TGTGCCAGCAGTGAAACCGGGACAGGGGCTTACGAGCAGTACTTC.

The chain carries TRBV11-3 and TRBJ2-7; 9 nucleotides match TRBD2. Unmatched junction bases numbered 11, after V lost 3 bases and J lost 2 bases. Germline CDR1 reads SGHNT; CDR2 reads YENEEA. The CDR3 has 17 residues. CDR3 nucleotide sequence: TGTGCCAGCAGCTTCCAAGCGGGGGGACTTACCCCCTACGAGCAGTACTTC. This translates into CASSFQAGGLTPYEQYF.

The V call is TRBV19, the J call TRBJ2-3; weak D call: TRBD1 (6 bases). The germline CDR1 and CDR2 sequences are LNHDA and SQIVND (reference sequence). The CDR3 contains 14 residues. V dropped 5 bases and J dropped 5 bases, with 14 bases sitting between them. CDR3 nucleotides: TGTGCCAGTAGTGAGGGGGTGGGGGTAGATACGCAGTATTTT. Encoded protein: CASSEGVGVDTQYF.

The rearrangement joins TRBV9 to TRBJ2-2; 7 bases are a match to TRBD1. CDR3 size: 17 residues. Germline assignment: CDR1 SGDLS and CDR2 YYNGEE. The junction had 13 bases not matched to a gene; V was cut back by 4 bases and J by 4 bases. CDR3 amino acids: CASSLRKDRESTGELFF. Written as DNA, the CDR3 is TGTGCCAGCAGCCTAAGAAAAGACAGGGAGAGCACCGGGGAGCTGTTTTTT.

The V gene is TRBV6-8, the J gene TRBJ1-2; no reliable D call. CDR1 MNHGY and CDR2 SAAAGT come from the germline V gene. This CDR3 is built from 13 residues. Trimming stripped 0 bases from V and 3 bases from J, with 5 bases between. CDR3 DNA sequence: TGTGCCAGCAGTTACTCGAGGTACTATGGCTACACCTTC. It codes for CASSYSRYYGYTF.

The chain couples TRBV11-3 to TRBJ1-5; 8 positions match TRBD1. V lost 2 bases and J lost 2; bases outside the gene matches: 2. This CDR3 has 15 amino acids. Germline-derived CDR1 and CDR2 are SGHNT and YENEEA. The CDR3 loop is CASSLQGARNQPQHF. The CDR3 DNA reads TGTGCCAGCAGCTTACAGGGGGCGCGCAATCAGCCCCAGCATTTT. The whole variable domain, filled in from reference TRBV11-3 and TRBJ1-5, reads EAGVVQSPRYKIIEKKQPVAFWCNPISGHNTLYWYLQNLGQGPELLIRYENEEAVDDSQLPKDRFSAERLKGVDSTLKIQPAELGDSAVYLCASSLQGARNQPQHFGDGTRLSIL.

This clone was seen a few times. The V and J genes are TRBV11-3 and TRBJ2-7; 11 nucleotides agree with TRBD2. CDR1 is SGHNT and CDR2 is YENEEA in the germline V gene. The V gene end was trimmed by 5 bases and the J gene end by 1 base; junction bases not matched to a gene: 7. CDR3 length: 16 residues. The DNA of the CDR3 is TGTGCCAGCAGCCCTGAACTAGCGGGGGCTTCCTACGAGCAGTACTTC. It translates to CASSPELAGASYEQYF.

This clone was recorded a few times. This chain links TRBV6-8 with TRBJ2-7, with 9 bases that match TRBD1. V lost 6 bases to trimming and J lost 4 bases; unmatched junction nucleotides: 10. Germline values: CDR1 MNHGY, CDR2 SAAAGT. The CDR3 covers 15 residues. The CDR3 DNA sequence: TGTGCCAGCAGCACGACAGGGGGGAAGGGGTACGAGCAGTACTTC. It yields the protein CASSTTGGKGYEQYF.

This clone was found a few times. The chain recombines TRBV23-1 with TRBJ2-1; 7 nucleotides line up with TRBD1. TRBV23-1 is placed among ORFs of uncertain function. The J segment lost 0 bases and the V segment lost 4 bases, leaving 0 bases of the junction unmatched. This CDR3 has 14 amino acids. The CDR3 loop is CASSRDSSYNEQFF. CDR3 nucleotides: TGCGCCAGCAGTCGGGACAGCTCCTACAATGAGCAGTTCTTC.

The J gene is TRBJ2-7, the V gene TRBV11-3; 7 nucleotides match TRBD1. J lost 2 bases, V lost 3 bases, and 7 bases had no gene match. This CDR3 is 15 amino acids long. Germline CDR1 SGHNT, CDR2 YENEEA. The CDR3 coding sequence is TGTGCCAGCAGCTTGGGGACAGCAGTCACCTACGAGCAGTACTTC. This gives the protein CASSLGTAVTYEQYF.

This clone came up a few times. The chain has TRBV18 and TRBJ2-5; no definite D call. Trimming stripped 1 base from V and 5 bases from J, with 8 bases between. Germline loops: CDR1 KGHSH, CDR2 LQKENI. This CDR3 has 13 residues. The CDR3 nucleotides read TGTGCCAGCTCACCACAGGGCCGCGAGACCCAGTACTTC. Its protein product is CASSPQGRETQYF. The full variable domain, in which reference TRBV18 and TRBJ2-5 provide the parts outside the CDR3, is NAGVMQNPRHLVRRRGQEARLRCSPMKGHSHVYWYRQLPEEGLKFMVYLQKENIIDESGMPKERFSAEFPKEGPSILRIQQVVRGDSAAYFCASSPQGRETQYFGPGTRLLVL.

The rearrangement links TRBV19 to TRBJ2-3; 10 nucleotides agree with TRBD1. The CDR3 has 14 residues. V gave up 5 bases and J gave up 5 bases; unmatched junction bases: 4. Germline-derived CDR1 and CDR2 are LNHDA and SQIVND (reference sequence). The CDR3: CASSLRTGGDTQYF. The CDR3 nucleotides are TGTGCCAGTAGTCTACGGACAGGGGGAGATACGCAGTATTTT.

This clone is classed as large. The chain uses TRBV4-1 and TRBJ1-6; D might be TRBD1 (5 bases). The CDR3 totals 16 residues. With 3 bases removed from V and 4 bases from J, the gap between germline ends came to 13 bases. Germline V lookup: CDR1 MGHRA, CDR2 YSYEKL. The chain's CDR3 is CASSQDEGVYNSPLHF. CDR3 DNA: TGCGCCAGCAGCCAGGACGAAGGGGTTTATAATTCACCCCTCCACTTT.

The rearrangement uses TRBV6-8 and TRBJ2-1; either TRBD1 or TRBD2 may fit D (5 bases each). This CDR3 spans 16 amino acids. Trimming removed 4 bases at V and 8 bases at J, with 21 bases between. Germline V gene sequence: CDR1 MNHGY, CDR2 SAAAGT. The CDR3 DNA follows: TGTGCCAGCAGTTTTTTCGTGTCAGGGAGAGGGGATGAGCAGTTCTTC. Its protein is CASSFFVSGRGDEQFF.

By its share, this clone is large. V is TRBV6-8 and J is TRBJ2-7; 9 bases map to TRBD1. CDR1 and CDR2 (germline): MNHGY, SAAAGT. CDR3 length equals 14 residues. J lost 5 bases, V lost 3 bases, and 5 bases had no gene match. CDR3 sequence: CASSYIQGANEQYF. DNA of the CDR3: TGTGCCAGCAGTTATATACAGGGGGCAAACGAGCAGTACTTC.

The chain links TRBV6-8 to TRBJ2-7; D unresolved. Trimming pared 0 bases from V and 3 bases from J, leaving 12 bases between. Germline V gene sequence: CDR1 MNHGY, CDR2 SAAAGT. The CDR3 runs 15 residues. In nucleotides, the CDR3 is TGTGCCAGCAGTTACTCGATCCAGACCAACTACGAGCAGTACTTC. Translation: CASSYSIQTNYEQYF.

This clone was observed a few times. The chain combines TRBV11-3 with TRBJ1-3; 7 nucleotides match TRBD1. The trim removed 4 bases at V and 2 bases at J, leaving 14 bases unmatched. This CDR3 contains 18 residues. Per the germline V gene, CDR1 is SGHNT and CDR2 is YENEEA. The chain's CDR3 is CASSYSIPGTVTGNTIYF. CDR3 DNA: TGTGCCAGCAGCTACTCGATACCAGGGACAGTTACTGGAAACACCATATATTTT.